Listed here are 4 T cell receptor beta chains from one sample, sequenced in a study of Tregs in tolerant kidney transplant recipients. Generated by immunoSEQ multiplex PCR, the TCRdb table keeps only in-frame clones and is missing some. Of about 94,000 clones listed, roughly 93% were seen once; the top ten hold 0.46%. This specimen was CD4+ T cells from blood, taken before the transplant. These receptor sequences come from a human donor who received a combined kidney and bone marrow transplant.

This chain connects TRBV6-6 to TRBJ2-2; TRBD2 aligns across 10 bases. The V gene end was trimmed by 6 bases and the J gene end by 5 bases; junction bases not matched to a gene: 9. The CDR3 is 16 residues long. The germline V gene has CDR1 MNHNY and CDR2 SVGAGI (reference sequence). As DNA, the CDR3 is TGTGCCAGCAGACCCAAGCGGGGGGGTTTTACCGGGGAGCTGTTTTTT. Amino acid sequence: CASRPKRGGFTGELFF.

The chain uses TRBV11-3 and TRBJ2-1; D possibly corresponds to TRBD2 (5 bases). The CDR3 loop spans 14 amino acids. V was trimmed by 0 bases and J by 3 bases, leaving 6 bases between them. The germline V gene encodes CDR1 SGHNT and CDR2 YENEEA. CDR3 protein: CASSLDSGYNEQFF. DNA for the CDR3: TGTGCCAGCAGCTTAGACAGCGGCTACAATGAGCAGTTCTTC.

This clone was picked up one time. The V and J genes are TRBV30 and TRBJ1-2, with D maybe TRBD1 (6 bases). V shed 2 bases and J shed 5 bases, with 9 bases lying between them. The CDR3 length is 12 residues. Germline CDR1 is GTSNPN and CDR2 is SVGIG (reference sequence). CDR3 amino acids: CAWSQGGYGYTF. In nucleotides, the CDR3 is TGTGCCTGGAGTCAAGGGGGATATGGCTACACCTTC.

This chain joins TRBV5-5 and TRBJ1-2, with TRBD1 matching 8 bases. The V gene's germline CDR1 is SGHKS and CDR2 YYEKEE (reference sequence). The length of the CDR3 is 15 residues. Trimming cost V 5 bases and J 3 bases; bases outside gene matches: 9. This CDR3 reads CASSQKTGAHYGYTF. DNA of the CDR3: TGTGCCAGCAGTCAAAAGACAGGGGCCCACTATGGCTACACCTTC.